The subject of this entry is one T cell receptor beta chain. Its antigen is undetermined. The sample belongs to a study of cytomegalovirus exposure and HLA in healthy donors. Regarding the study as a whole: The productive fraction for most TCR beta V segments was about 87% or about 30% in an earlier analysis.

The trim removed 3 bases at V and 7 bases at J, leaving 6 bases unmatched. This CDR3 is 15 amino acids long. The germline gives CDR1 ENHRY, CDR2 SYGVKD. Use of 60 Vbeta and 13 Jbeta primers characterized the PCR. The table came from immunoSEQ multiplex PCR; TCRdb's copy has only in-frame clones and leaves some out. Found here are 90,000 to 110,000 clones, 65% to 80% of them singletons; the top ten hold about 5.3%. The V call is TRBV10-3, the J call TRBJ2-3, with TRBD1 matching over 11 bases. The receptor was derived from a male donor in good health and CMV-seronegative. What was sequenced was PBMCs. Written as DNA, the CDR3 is TGTGCCATCAGTGATTGGACAGGGGGCCGGAATACGCAGTATTTT. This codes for CAISDWTGGRNTQYF.